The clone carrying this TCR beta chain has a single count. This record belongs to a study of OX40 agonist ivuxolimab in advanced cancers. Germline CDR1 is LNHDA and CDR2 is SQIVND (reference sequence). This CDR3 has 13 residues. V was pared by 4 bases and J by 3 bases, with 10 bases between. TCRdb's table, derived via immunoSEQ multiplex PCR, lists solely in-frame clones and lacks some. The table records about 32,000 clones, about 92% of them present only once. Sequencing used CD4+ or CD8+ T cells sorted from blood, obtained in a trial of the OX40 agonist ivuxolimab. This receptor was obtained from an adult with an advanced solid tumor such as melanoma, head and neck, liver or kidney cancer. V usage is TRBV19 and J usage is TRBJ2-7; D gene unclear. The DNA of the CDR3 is TGTGCCAGTAGTACCACTGTAAACTACGAGCAGTACTTC. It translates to CASSTTVNYEQYF.